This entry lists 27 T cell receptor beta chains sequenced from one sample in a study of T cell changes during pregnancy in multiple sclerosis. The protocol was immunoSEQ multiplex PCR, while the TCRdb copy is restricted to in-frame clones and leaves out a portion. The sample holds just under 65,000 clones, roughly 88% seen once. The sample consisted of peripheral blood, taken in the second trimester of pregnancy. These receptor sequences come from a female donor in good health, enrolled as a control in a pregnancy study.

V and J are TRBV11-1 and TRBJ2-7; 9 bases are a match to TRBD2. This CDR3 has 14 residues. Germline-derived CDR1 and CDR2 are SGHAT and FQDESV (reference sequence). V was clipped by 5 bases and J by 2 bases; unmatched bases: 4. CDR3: CASSPGLATYEQYF. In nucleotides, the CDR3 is TGTGCCAGCAGCCCCGGACTAGCGACCTACGAGCAGTACTTC.

CDR3 protein: CASSTRTRGWDTQYF. CDR3 in DNA: TGTGCCAGCAGCACAAGGACCCGGGGGTGGGATACGCAGTATTTT. V is TRBV11-2 and J is TRBJ2-3; D is possibly TRBD2 (6 bases). This CDR3 contains 15 residues. V gave up 5 bases and J gave up 6 bases, with 18 bases separating them. Germline CDR1 reads SGHAT; CDR2 reads FQNNGV.

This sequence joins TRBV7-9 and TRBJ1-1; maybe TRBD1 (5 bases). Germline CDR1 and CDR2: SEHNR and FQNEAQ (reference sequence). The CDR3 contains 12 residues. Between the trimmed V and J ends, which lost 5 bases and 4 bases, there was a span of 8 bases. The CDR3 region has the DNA TGTGCCAGCAGCCCAAGGGGCACTGAAGCTTTCTTT. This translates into CASSPRGTEAFF.

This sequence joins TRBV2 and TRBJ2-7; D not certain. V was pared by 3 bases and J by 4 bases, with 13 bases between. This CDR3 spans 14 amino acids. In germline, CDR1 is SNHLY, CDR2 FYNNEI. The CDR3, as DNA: TGTGCCAGCAGTGATAATAACGTCTATTACGAGCAGTACTTC. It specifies CASSDNNVYYEQYF. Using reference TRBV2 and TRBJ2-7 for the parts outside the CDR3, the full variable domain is EPEVTQTPSHQVTQMGQEVILRCVPISNHLYFYWYRQILGQKVEFLVSFYNNEISEKSEIFDDQFSVERPDGSNFTLKIRSTKLEDSAMYFCASSDNNVYYEQYFGPGTRLTVT.

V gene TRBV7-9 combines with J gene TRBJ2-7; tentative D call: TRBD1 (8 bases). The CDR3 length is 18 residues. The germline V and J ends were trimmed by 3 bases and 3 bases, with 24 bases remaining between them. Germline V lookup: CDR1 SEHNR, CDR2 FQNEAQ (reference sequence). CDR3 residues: CASSFGITGGQENYEQYF. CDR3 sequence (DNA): TGTGCCAGCAGCTTTGGGATCACGGGGGGACAGGAAAACTACGAGCAGTACTTC.

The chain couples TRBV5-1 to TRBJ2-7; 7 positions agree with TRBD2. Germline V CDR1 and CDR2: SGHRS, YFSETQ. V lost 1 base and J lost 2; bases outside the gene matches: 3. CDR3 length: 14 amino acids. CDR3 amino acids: CASSLRAGTYEQYF. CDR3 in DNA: TGCGCCAGCAGCTTGAGAGCGGGAACCTACGAGCAGTACTTC.

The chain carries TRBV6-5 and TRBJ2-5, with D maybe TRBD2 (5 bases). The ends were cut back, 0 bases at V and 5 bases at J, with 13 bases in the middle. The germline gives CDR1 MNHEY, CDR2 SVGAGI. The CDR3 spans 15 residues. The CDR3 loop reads CASSYSYSGSETQYF. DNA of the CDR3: TGTGCCAGCAGTTACTCGTATTCGGGGTCGGAGACCCAGTACTTC.

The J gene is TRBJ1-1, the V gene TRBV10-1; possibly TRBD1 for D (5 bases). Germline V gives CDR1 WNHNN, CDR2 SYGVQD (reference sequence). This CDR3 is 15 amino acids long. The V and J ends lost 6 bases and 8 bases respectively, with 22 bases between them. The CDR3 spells CASRVNSSGRGEAFF. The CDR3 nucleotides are TGCGCCAGCAGAGTGAATTCCTCTGGGAGGGGAGAAGCTTTCTTT.

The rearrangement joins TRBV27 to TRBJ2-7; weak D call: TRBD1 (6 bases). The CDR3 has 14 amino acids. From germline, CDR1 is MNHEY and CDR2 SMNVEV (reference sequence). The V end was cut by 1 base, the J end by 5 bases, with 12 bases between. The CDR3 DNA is TGTGCCAGCAGTTTATACTTGGGGGCGGACGAGCAGTACTTC. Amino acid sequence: CASSLYLGADEQYF.

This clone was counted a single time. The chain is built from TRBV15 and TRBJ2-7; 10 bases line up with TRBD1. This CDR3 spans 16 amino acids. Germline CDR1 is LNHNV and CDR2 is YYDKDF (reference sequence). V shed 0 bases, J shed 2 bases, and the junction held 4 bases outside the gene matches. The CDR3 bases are TGTGCCACCAGCAGAGATAGGACAGGGGGAGCCTACGAGCAGTACTTC. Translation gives CATSRDRTGGAYEQYF. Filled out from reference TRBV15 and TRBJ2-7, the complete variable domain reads DAMVIQNPRYQVTQFGKPVTLSCSQTLNHNVMYWYQQKSSQAPKLLFHYYDKDFNNEADTPDNFQSRRPNTSFCFLDIRSPGLGDTAMYLCATSRDRTGGAYEQYFGPGTRLTVT.

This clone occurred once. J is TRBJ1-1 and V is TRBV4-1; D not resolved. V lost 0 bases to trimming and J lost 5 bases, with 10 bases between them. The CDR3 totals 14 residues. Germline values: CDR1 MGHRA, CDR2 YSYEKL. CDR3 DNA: TGCGCCAGCAGCCAAGATACGAGGGTAACTGAAGCTTTCTTT. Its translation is CASSQDTRVTEAFF.

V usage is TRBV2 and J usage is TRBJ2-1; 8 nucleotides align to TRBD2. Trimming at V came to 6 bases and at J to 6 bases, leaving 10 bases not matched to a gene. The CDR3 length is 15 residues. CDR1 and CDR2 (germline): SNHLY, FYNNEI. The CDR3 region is CASSARAGDPNEQFF. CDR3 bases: TGTGCCAGCAGCGCCAGAGCGGGAGACCCCAATGAGCAGTTCTTC.

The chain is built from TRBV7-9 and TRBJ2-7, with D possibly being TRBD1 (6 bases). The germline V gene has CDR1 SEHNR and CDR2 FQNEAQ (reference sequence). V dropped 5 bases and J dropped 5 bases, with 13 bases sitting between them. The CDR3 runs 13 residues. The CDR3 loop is CASSLEGVNEQYF. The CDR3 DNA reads TGTGCCAGCAGCCTCGAGGGGGTGAACGAGCAGTACTTC.

In DNA form, the CDR3 reads TGCGCCAGCAGCGTTAGCGGGGGGTTCGGTTTGGAGCAGTTCTTC. It translates to CASSVSGGFGLEQFF. The V and J genes are TRBV10-1 and TRBJ2-1; 10 nucleotides match TRBD2. V was clipped by 6 bases and J by 10 bases; unmatched bases: 12. Germline-derived CDR1 and CDR2 are WNHNN and SYGVQD (reference sequence). The CDR3 totals 15 residues.

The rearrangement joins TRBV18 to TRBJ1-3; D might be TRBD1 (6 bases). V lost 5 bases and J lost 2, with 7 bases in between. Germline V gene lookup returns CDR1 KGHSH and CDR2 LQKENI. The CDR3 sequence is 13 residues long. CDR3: CASSSGAGNTIYF. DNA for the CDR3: TGTGCCAGCTCATCAGGGGCTGGAAACACCATATATTTT.

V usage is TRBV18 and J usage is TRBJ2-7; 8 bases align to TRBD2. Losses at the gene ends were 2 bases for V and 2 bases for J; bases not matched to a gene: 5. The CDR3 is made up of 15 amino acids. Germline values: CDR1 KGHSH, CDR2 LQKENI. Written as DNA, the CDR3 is TGTGCCAGCTCACCAGGACTAGCCCCCGCCTACGAGCAGTACTTC. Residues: CASSPGLAPAYEQYF. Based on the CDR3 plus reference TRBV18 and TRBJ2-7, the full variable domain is NAGVMQNPRHLVRRRGQEARLRCSPMKGHSHVYWYRQLPEEGLKFMVYLQKENIIDESGMPKERFSAEFPKEGPSILRIQQVVRGDSAAYFCASSPGLAPAYEQYFGPGTRLTVT.

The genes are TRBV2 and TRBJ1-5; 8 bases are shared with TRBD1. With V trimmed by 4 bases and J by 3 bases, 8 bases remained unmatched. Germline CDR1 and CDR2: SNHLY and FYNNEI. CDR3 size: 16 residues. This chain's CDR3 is CASSGWAGGDNQPQHF. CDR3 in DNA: TGTGCCAGCAGTGGGTGGGCAGGGGGCGACAATCAGCCCCAGCATTTT.

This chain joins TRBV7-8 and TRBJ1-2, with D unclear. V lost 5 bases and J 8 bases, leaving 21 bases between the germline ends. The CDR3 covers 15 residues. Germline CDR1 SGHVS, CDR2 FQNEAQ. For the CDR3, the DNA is TGTGCCAGCAGCCGTTATGGGGAGACCGCCGTCGGCTACACCTTC. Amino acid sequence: CASSRYGETAVGYTF.

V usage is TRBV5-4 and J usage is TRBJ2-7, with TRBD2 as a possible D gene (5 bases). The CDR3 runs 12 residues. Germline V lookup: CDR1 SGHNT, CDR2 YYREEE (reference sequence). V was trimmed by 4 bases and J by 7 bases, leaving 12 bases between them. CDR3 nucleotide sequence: TGTGCCAGCAGCCTAGCACCTCATGAGCAGTACTTC. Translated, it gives CASSLAPHEQYF.

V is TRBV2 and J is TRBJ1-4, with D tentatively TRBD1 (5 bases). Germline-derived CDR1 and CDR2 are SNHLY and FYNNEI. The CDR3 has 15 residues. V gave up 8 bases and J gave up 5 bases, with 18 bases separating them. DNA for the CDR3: TGTGCCAGCTTCCACCCGGGGGAGACAAATGAAAAACTGTTTTTT. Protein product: CASFHPGETNEKLFF.

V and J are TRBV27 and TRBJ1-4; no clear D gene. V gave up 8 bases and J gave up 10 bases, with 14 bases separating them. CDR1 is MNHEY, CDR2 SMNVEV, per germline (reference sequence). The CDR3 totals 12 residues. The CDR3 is CASSTRVGKLFF. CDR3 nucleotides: TGTGCCAGCTCCACTCGGGTGGGAAAACTGTTTTTT.

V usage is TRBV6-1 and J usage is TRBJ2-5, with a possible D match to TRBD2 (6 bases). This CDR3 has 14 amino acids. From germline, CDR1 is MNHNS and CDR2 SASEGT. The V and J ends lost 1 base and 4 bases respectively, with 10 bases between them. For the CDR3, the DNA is TGTGCCAGCAGTGAAGTAATCGGGAGAGAGACCCAGTACTTC. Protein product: CASSEVIGRETQYF.

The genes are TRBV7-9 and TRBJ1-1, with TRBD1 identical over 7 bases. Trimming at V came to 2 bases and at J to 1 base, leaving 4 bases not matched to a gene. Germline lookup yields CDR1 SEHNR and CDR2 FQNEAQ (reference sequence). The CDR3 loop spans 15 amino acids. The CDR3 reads CASSLQTGTNTEAFF. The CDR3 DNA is TGTGCCAGCAGCTTACAGACAGGGACGAACACTGAAGCTTTCTTT.

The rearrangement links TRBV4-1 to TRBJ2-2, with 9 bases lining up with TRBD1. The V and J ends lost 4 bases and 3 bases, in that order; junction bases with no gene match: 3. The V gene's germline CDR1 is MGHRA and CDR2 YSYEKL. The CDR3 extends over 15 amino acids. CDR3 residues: CASSLRDRDTGELFF. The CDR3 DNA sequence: TGCGCCAGCAGCCTCCGGGACAGGGACACCGGGGAGCTGTTTTTT.

CDR3 in DNA: TGCGCCAGCAGCCAGGAGGGGCCACTTAACACCGGGGAGCTGTTTTTT. Amino acid sequence: CASSQEGPLNTGELFF. This chain connects TRBV5-1 to TRBJ2-2; D may be TRBD2 (6 bases). The CDR3 has 16 amino acids. V gave up 4 bases and J gave up 2 bases, with 15 bases separating them. Per the germline V gene, CDR1 is SGHRS and CDR2 is YFSETQ.

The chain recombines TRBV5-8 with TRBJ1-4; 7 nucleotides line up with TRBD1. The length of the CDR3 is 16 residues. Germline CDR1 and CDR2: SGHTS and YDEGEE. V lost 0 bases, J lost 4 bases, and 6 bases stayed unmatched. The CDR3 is CASSLGGTELNEKLFF. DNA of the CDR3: TGTGCCAGCAGCTTGGGGGGGACAGAGCTTAATGAAAAACTGTTTTTT.

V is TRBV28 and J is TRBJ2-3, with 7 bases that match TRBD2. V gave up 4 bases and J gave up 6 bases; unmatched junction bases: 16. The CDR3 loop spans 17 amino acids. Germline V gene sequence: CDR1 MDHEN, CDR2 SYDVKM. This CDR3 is CASSSASRAGARDTQYF. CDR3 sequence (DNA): TGTGCCAGCAGTTCCGCCTCTCGGGCGGGAGCCCGGGATACGCAGTATTTT. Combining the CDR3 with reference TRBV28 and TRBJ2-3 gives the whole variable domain DVKVTQSSRYLVKRTGEKVFLECVQDMDHENMFWYRQDPGLGLRLIYFSYDVKMKEKGDIPEGYSVSREKKERFSLILESASTNQTSMYLCASSSASRAGARDTQYFGPGTRLTVL.